The clone carrying this T cell receptor beta chain was counted between two and nine times. The method was immunoSEQ multiplex PCR; TCRdb's version includes in-frame clones alone and lacks a portion of them. The sample consists of roughly 80,000 clones, roughly 85% of them appearing once. These data belong to a study of OX40 agonist ivuxolimab in advanced cancers. The source material was CD4+ or CD8+ T cells sorted from blood, sampled in a trial of the OX40 agonist ivuxolimab. The receptor was isolated from an adult with an advanced solid tumor such as melanoma, head and neck, liver or kidney cancer.

The CDR3 coding sequence is TGCAGCGTTTATTTCGTTGAAGCTTTCTTT. Protein sequence: CSVYFVEAFF. The chain has TRBV29-1 and TRBJ1-1; D remains ambiguous. This CDR3 comprises 10 residues. V was pared by 5 bases and J by 7 bases, with 8 bases between. The germline V gene encodes CDR1 SQVTM and CDR2 ANQGSEA.